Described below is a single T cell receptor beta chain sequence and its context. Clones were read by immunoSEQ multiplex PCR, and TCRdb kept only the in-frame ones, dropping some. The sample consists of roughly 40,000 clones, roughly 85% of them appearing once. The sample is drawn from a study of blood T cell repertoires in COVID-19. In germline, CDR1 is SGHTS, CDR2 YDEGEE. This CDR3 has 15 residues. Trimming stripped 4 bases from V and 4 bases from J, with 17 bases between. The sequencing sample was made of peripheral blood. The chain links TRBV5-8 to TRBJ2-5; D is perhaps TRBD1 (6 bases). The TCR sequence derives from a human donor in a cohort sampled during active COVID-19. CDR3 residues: CASSPHRALGETQYF. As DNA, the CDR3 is TGTGCCAGCAGCCCCCACAGGGCCCTCGGAGAGACCCAGTACTTC.